Shown below are 15 T cell receptor beta chains from a single sample sequenced in a study of T cell responses to AZD1222 COVID-19 vaccine. Measured with immunoSEQ multiplex PCR; TCRdb has only the in-frame clones, and not every one. This sample carries some 42,000 clones, 75% to 90% of them seen once, and the ten largest clones take more than 15%. This specimen was peripheral blood, taken 28 days after the second AZD1222 dose. These receptors were obtained from an adult who received the AZD1222 COVID-19 vaccine.

The V gene is TRBV10-1, the J gene TRBJ2-2; D gene ambiguous. The CDR3 is 11 residues long. V lost 0 bases to trimming and J lost 10 bases, with 3 bases between them. CDR1 and CDR2 from the germline V gene are WNHNN and SYGVQD (reference sequence). The CDR3 DNA is TGCGCCAGCAGTGAGTCGGTGGAGCTGTTTTTT. Translation: CASSESVELFF.

The CDR3 DNA reads as TGTGCCAGCAGTGGCCGGGACAGCTCCTACGAGCAGTACTTC. Translated: CASSGRDSSYEQYF. The chain combines TRBV27 with TRBJ2-7, with 7 nucleotides matching TRBD1. Germline V lookup: CDR1 MNHEY, CDR2 SMNVEV (reference sequence). Losses at the gene ends were 5 bases for V and 0 bases for J; bases not matched to a gene: 4. There are 14 residues in the CDR3.

This chain links TRBV5-4 with TRBJ2-7; perhaps TRBD1 as D (7 bases). Trimming cost V 3 bases and J 3 bases, with 13 bases left between them. CDR3 length: 14 residues. Germline lookup yields CDR1 SGHNT and CDR2 YYREEE (reference sequence). As DNA, the CDR3 is TGTGCCAGCAGCTCGCGGGACAGCAACTACGAGCAGTACTTC. Translation: CASSSRDSNYEQYF.

The chain links TRBV19 to TRBJ2-5; the D call may be TRBD1 or TRBD2 (5 bases each). Germline V lookup: CDR1 LNHDA, CDR2 SQIVND (reference sequence). CDR3 length: 14 amino acids. V gave up 7 bases and J gave up 3 bases, with 15 bases separating them. The CDR3 protein is CASNFGAVKETQYF. The CDR3 DNA reads as TGTGCCAGTAATTTCGGGGCAGTCAAAGAGACCCAGTACTTC.

The chain couples TRBV10-3 to TRBJ2-1; D is unclear. Germline V CDR1 and CDR2: ENHRY, SYGVKD. V gave up 5 bases and J gave up 8 bases, with 7 bases separating them. The CDR3 length is 11 residues. The CDR3 loop is CAISRSDEQFF. CDR3 nucleotide sequence: TGTGCCATCAGTAGGTCTGATGAGCAGTTCTTC.

The chain couples TRBV6-1 to TRBJ1-1; D is unresolved. Trimming pared 2 bases from V and 5 bases from J, leaving 6 bases between. CDR1 is MNHNS, CDR2 SASEGT, per germline. The CDR3 covers 12 residues. CDR3 sequence reads: CASSERETEAFF. As DNA, the CDR3 is TGTGCCAGCAGTGAAAGGGAAACTGAAGCTTTCTTT.

This rearrangement joins TRBV4-1 to TRBJ1-2; TRBD1 aligns across 8 bases. CDR1 is MGHRA and CDR2 is YSYEKL in the germline V gene. This CDR3 is built from 16 residues. Trimming removed 1 base from V and 1 base from J; junction bases left unmatched: 5. In nucleotides, the CDR3 is TGCGCCAGCAGCCAAGGGCCAGGGGGCGTTAACTATGGCTACACCTTC. Translation: CASSQGPGGVNYGYTF.

This clone was recorded only once. The rearrangement uses TRBV11-1 and TRBJ2-3; either TRBD1 or TRBD2 may fit D (5 bases each). In germline, CDR1 is SGHAT, CDR2 FQDESV (reference sequence). V was trimmed by 4 bases and J by 6 bases, leaving 20 bases between them. This CDR3 has 16 residues. The CDR3 DNA reads TGTGCCAGCAGCTCCCCTCCCGGGACCTTACGCGATACGCAGTATTTT. Residues: CASSSPPGTLRDTQYF.

V gene TRBV2 combines with J gene TRBJ1-4, with D unclear. V lost 0 bases to trimming and J lost 2 bases, with 13 bases between them. CDR1 SNHLY and CDR2 FYNNEI come from the germline V gene. CDR3 length equals 17 residues. The CDR3 region is CASSEATADLTNEKLFF. CDR3 sequence (DNA): TGTGCCAGCAGTGAAGCGACGGCAGACCTCACTAATGAAAAACTGTTTTTT.

This sequence joins TRBV14 and TRBJ1-1; no reliable D call. The CDR3 loop spans 12 amino acids. Trimming left V 3 bases short and J 4 bases short, with 6 bases between. Per the germline V gene, CDR1 is SGHDN and CDR2 is FVKESK. DNA of the CDR3: TGTGCCAGCAGCCAGCTTTTCACTGAAGCTTTCTTT. Translating gives CASSQLFTEAFF.

The rearrangement links TRBV11-3 to TRBJ2-7; D call uncertain. Per germline, CDR1 SGHNT and CDR2 YENEEA. The CDR3 has 13 amino acids. The V end was cut by 0 bases, the J end by 0 bases, with 3 bases between. For the CDR3, the DNA is TGTGCCAGCAGCTTAGAGGTCTCCTACGAGCAGTACTTC. Translated: CASSLEVSYEQYF.

The table lists this clone with a few counts. The chain has TRBV5-1 and TRBJ1-1; TRBD1 is a possible D gene (5 bases). Germline V CDR1 and CDR2: SGHRS, YFSETQ. CDR3 size: 14 residues. V was trimmed by 4 bases and J by 1 base, leaving 11 bases between them. This CDR3 reads CASSQSQGNTEAFF. CDR3 nucleotides: TGCGCCAGCAGCCAAAGCCAGGGGAACACTGAAGCTTTCTTT.

The chain employs TRBV2 and TRBJ1-5; D is unresolved. CDR1 is SNHLY, CDR2 FYNNEI, per germline. The CDR3 consists of 15 residues. Trimming removed 3 bases from V and 4 bases from J, with 13 bases in between. CDR3 residues: CASSEGVIANQPQHF. The CDR3 DNA is TGTGCCAGCAGTGAGGGAGTCATAGCAAATCAGCCCCAGCATTTT.

This CDR3 reads CASMGQPGNQPQHF. CDR3 DNA: TGTGCCAGTATGGGGCAGCCGGGCAATCAGCCCCAGCATTTT. The chain employs TRBV19 and TRBJ1-5; maybe TRBD1 (5 bases). The CDR3 runs to 14 residues. Germline CDR1 reads LNHDA; CDR2 reads SQIVND (reference sequence). V lost 7 bases and J 2 bases, leaving 12 bases between the germline ends.

The chain couples TRBV29-1 to TRBJ1-1, with 9 nucleotides matching TRBD1. The ends lost 5 bases at V and 6 bases at J; junction bases unmatched: 7. This CDR3 contains 13 residues. Looked up from germline, CDR1 is SQVTM and CDR2 is ANQGSEA. The CDR3 DNA sequence: TGCAGCGTTACCGGGACAGGGACGGCTGAAGCTTTCTTT. Encoded protein: CSVTGTGTAEAFF.